The clone carrying this T cell receptor beta chain is a singleton in its sample. The assay was immunoSEQ multiplex PCR, and TCRdb's table has in-frame clones only and misses some. This table has around 80,000 clones, roughly 82% appearing once. These data originate in a study of T cell clones after liver transplantation. The CDR3 extends over 15 amino acids. With 5 bases removed from V and 2 bases from J, the gap between germline ends came to 16 bases. Germline V gives CDR1 MDHEN, CDR2 SYDVKM. This material consisted of CD4+ T cells from blood, taken 45 to 46 months after liver transplant. This sequence originates from a human patient who received a liver transplant. The graft donor may account for some of the T cells. This chain links TRBV28 with TRBJ2-7, with D perhaps TRBD1 (5 bases). The CDR3 here is CASSLPGHLTYEQYF. CDR3 bases: TGTGCCAGCAGTCTCCCCGGACACCTTACCTACGAGCAGTACTTC.